The source of this T cell receptor beta chain is a study of CD8 T cells in Susac syndrome (dated by TCRdb to between 2019 and 2020). As for the study more broadly: Of the Susac syndrome patients who were sequenced, roughly 6 had clinically active disease and roughly eight were in clinical remission. Susac syndrome patients were therapy-naive, on corticosteroids (some also receiving IVIg), or on IVIg alone at blood withdrawal. The study used repertoire sequencing to test whether antigen drove CD8+ T cell activation and differentiation in Susac syndrome.

Peripheral blood CD8+ and CD4+ T cells from healthy donors, Susac syndrome patients and multiple sclerosis patients were profiled using high-throughput TCR beta sequencing. The Susac syndrome patients fulfilled recently defined diagnostic criteria for definite or probable disease. Bulk CD8+ and CD4+ T cells were purified magnetically by negative isolation, whereas CD8+ TEMRA cells were enriched by FACS. Blood was collected in EDTA tubes and processed within 24 hours, with PBMCs isolated through density gradient centrifugation. PBMCs intended for TCR sequencing were cryopreserved in liquid nitrogen and were subsequently thawed in a 37 degrees C water bath. The sorted or isolated CD4+, CD8+ and CD8+ TEMRA cells reached a purity of at least 90%. A remark on this clonotype: This receptor's antigen is unknown. Base quality data are lacking; no much larger clone is found one base away.

RNA was extracted using the RNeasy kit, and roughly 0.5 to 1 microgram was reverse transcribed with random hexamers. TCR beta CDR3 regions were amplified with the immunoSEQ multiplex PCR assay covering 54 Vbeta and 13 Jbeta segments. Bias from PCR amplification was corrected by using a synthetic template baseline for primer optimization and for computational correction. The original pipeline was this. Only productive sequences were kept, with reads annotated to V, D and J genes according to IMGT and analyzed in immunoSEQ Analyzer. To calculate clonality, Shannon entropy was normalized by log2 of the number of productive unique sequences and then subtracted from one. For each patient and control, public and private clones were evaluated within the 100 most prevalent clones. Clones were defined as Susac-specific if absent from the healthy and MS cohorts, from approximately 1,100 published viral clones and from other ImmuneACCESS disease sequences. TCRdb applied fastp at Q25 and MiXCR to the public reads, then kept only in-frame beta chains. Each record represents a unique CDR3 protein, reported with the most common genes and DNA among its rows. These V and J calls are TCRdb output, not the study's own analysis. Counted in this sample were 200,000 to 250,000 distinct CDR3 sequences; 94% of them appeared once. The biggest ten clones account for around 0.15% of the sample.

Including the terminal cysteine and phenylalanine, the CDR3 comprises 13 residues. The CDR3 DNA has 39 bases and is translated from base 1. V is reduced by 3 bases and J by 5 bases, leaving a spacing of 8 bases between them. Here is what the overall study found, with its caveats: The CD4+ T cell repertoire of patients with Susac syndrome showed no detectable clonal expansion. The study acknowledged that relatively few individuals were included in the TCR sequencing and HLA analysis.

The rearranged segments are TRBV12-3 or TRBV12-4 and TRBJ2-1; confidence is insufficient to name the D gene. Sequenced material: CD4+ T cells from PBMCs. The origin of this receptor is a human donor with Susac syndrome. The DNA reads as follows: TGTGCCAGCAGTTTGTGGATCGACAATGAGCAGTTCTTC. It codes for CASSLWIDNEQFF.